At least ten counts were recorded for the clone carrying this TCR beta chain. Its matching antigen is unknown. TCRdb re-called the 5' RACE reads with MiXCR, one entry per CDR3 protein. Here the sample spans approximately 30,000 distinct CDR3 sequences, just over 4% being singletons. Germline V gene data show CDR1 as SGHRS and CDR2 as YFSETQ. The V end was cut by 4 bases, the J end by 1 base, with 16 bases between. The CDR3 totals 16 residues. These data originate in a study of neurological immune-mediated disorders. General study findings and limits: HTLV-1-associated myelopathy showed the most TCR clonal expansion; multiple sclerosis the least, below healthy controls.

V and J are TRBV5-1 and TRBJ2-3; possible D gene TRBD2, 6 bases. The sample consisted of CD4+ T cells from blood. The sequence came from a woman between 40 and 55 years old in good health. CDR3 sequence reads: CASSPDVSGRTDTQYF. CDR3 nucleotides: TGCGCCAGCAGCCCGGATGTTAGCGGACGCACAGATACGCAGTATTTT.